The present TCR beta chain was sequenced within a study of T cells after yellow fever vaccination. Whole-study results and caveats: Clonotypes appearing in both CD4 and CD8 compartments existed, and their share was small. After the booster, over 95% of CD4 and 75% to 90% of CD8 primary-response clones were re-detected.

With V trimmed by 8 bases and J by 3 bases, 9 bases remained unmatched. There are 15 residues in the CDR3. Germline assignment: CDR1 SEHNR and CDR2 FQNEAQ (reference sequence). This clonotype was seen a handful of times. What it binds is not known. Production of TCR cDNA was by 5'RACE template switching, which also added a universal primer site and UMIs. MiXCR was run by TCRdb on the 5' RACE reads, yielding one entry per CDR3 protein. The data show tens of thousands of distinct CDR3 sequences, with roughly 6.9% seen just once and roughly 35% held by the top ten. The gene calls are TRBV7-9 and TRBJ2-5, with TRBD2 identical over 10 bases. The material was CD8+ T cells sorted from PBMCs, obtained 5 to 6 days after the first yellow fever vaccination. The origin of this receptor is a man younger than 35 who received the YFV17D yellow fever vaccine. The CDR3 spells CASGDSGGPEETQYF. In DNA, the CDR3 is TGTGCCAGCGGAGATAGCGGGGGGCCCGAAGAGACCCAGTACTTC.